This TCR beta chain derives from a study of T cell responses to AZD1222 COVID-19 vaccine (dated by TCRdb to the early 2020s). About the investigation overall: AZD1222 recipients given second doses at about 4 weeks or at about 12 weeks were pooled, since spike-specific TCR depth and breadth were not found to differ between the two schedules. TCR sequencing covered roughly 230 trial participants: 200 to 220 given two doses of AZD1222 and approximately 26 given two doses of MenACWY control vaccine. Trial participants were enrolled by age into 18-55, 56-69 and 70-plus year subgroups, with around 150, 28 and 57 TCR-sequenced participants respectively. The full study reports these points: Nearly half of unique spike-specific TCRs reportedly recognized epitopes outside regions mutated in the B.1.351 and B.1.1.7 variants. Conclusions about previously exposed vaccinees were limited because only a handful of AZD1222 recipients were SARS-CoV-2 seropositive at baseline. No day 14 peak-response samples were available, so repertoires were characterized only after the peak T cell response. A significant rise in spike-specific TCR breadth and depth was observed after two AZD1222 doses relative to day 0 and relative to MenACWY recipients. Participants were mostly white British, with more females than males. The authors suggested clonal diversity may have been underestimated. Vaccine-associated CD4 TCRs spanned the whole spike protein, with dominant responses in regions 160-218 and 743-854. In the small 56-69-year group, the increase in depth fell short of significance, most likely because of low power.

The germline V and J ends show losses of 6 bases and 8 bases respectively, and no gene match explains 6 bases of the junction. The CDR3 numbers 13 residues from cysteine through phenylalanine. Solely the CDR3 DNA is kept, with 39 bases framed from the first base. For CDR1 and CDR2, the germline V gene (reference sequence) lists MNHEY and SMNVEV. This clone was observed a few times. The target of this receptor is not known. Qualities for individual bases were not recorded, and no much larger clone is one base off. The sample's time point label, decoded: baseline before first vaccination. Vaccinee samples came from UK trials COV001 and COV002, including a single-blind randomized controlled phase 2/3 trial of AZD1222 (ChAdOx1 nCoV-19) in healthy adults. For TCRbeta chain sequencing, PBMC samples were collected from trial participants at day 0 and at day 28 after the second dose. The CDR3 regions of human TCRbeta chains were subjected to immunosequencing. Concerning the study's data processing: Repertoire TCRs were checked for matches against a reference library of SARS-CoV-2-specific TCRs that had been generated using the MIRA antigen-specificity platform. Breadth was defined as the fraction of unique TCRs that were SARS-CoV-2-associated. Depth was defined as the fraction of total T cells that were SARS-CoV-2-associated. Using the MIRA data, each spike-specific TCR was assigned both to the spike region to which the TCR was reactive and to a CD4 or CD8 class. Log10-transformed breadth and depth values were compared by one-way ANOVA with Sidak's multiple comparisons tests. TCRdb holds this immuneACCESS table with in-frame rearrangements only. Some clones are missing; in checked studies, unresolved V genes explain under half, and the rest has no known cause. V, J and clone size are taken as reported in that table, and D and trimming were inferred from the DNA itself. A total of tens of thousands of clones appear in this sample, just over 85% of them only once. The ten largest clones take up about a tenth of the sample.

The clonotype originates from an adult in good health. The V and J segments used are TRBV27 and TRBJ2-1, and TRBD1 matches 8 of the central bases. The starting material was peripheral blood, obtained on day 0 of AZD1222 vaccination. The DNA sequence is given as TGTGCCAGCAGGACGGACAGGGCCCATGAGCAGTTCTTC. Its translation is CASRTDRAHEQFF.